The entry that follows covers one T cell receptor (beta chain) sequence. Libraries were prepared by immunoSEQ multiplex PCR; TCRdb keeps only in-frame clonotypes and omits some of them. Seen here are about 150,000 clones, roughly nine tenths observed once, and the top ten hold around 16%. The sample comes from a study of blood T cell repertoires in COVID-19. Study overall: Sources were T cells, B-cell-depleted T cells, or PBMCs; the material itself was cDNA or gDNA.

Trimming removed 1 base at V and 3 bases at J, with 9 bases between. The CDR3 runs 14 residues. Germline V gene lookup returns CDR1 LNHDA and CDR2 SQIVND (reference sequence). Sequenced sample: peripheral blood. This clonotype originated in a woman aged 40 to 50 with acute or convalescent COVID-19. J is TRBJ1-2 and V is TRBV19; D possibly corresponds to TRBD1 (6 bases). CDR3 nucleotide sequence: TGTGCCAGTAGTATAGGTCCAGGGGACTATGGCTACACCTTC. Translated, it gives CASSIGPGDYGYTF.